This TCR beta chain appears in the sequencing data of a study of cytomegalovirus exposure and HLA in healthy donors. Sequencing used immunoSEQ multiplex PCR; TCRdb keeps in-frame clones, though not all of them. The profile covers under 200,000 clones, with approximately 86% appearing a single time and around 2.4% taken by the ten largest. The V gene end was trimmed by 2 bases and the J gene end by 8 bases; junction bases not matched to a gene: 13. The CDR3 has 16 amino acids. Germline-derived CDR1 and CDR2 are SQVTM and ANQGSEA. The TCR originated in a young woman in good health and CMV-seronegative. The chain joins TRBV29-1 to TRBJ2-1; 9 bases line up with TRBD2. The sample comprised PBMCs. The CDR3 is CSVEKGSGSNMDEQFF. The DNA of the CDR3 is TGCAGCGTTGAAAAGGGTAGCGGGAGTAATATGGATGAGCAGTTCTTC.